One sample yielded the 10 T cell receptor beta chains listed below, sequenced in a study of blood T cells in healthy people across ages. A second PCR, run for roughly 7 to 11 cycles, used a sample-barcoded 5' primer plus a J-beta primer mix. TCRdb itself ran the 5' RACE reads through MiXCR, one entry per CDR3 protein. This table holds 450,000 to 700,000 distinct CDR3 sequences, 25% to 30% found once. Source material: blood. All receptors come from a woman in her 70s in good health.

The rearrangement uses TRBV3-1 and TRBJ2-1, with D hard to call. V was trimmed by 0 bases and J by 12 bases, leaving 6 bases between them. Germline CDR1 LGHDT, CDR2 YNNKEL (reference sequence). CDR3 length equals 11 residues. CDR3 bases: TGTGCCAGCAGCCAAGAGATGAGGCAGTTCTTC. Translating it yields CASSQEMRQFF.

CDR3 DNA sequence: TGCGCCAGCAGTGCGACAGGGAATGAGCAGTTCTTC. The encoded protein is CASSATGNEQFF. V usage is TRBV10-2 and J usage is TRBJ2-5; 7 nucleotides agree with TRBD1. TRBJ2-1 matches the DNA end more closely, so the J call is doubtful. The germline V gene has CDR1 WSHSY and CDR2 SAAADI. The CDR3 covers 12 residues.

This clonotype was seen a handful of times. J is TRBJ1-1 and V is TRBV18; weak D call: TRBD1 (5 bases). Trimming stripped 3 bases from V and 2 bases from J, with 16 bases between. Germline V CDR1 and CDR2: KGHSH, LQKENI. This CDR3 spans 16 amino acids. CDR3 amino acids: CASSPRGGGFNTEAFF. The CDR3, as DNA: TGTGCCAGCTCACCCCGGGGCGGGGGGTTTAACACTGAAGCTTTCTTT.

The genes are TRBV4-3 and TRBJ1-1; D gene unclear. The CDR3 length is 16 residues. Trimming cost V 0 bases and J 0 bases, with 11 bases left between them. Germline values: CDR1 LGHNA, CDR2 YSLEER. Here the CDR3 reads CASSQDYRRMNTEAFF. The DNA of the CDR3 is TGCGCCAGCAGCCAAGATTATAGGCGCATGAACACTGAAGCTTTCTTT.

In this sample, this clonotype turned up a few times. This chain connects TRBV5-6 to TRBJ2-4; unclear D gene. The CDR3 is 14 amino acids. CDR1 is SGHDT and CDR2 is YYEEEE in the germline V gene. V was trimmed by 4 bases and J by 8 bases, leaving 16 bases between them. CDR3 region: CASSLVGFGHIQYF. The CDR3 DNA follows: TGTGCCAGCAGCCTTGTAGGGTTCGGGCACATTCAGTACTTC.

This clonotype was found a few times. The chain uses TRBV11-3 and TRBJ1-4; unclear D gene. The CDR3 sequence is 13 residues long. Germline V gives CDR1 SGHNT, CDR2 YENEEA. With 2 bases removed from V and 8 bases from J, the gap between germline ends came to 9 bases. Here the CDR3 reads CASSLYRGEKLFF. Here the CDR3 DNA reads TGTGCCAGCAGCTTATACAGAGGGGAAAAACTGTTTTTT. Combining the CDR3 with reference TRBV11-3 and TRBJ1-4 gives the whole variable domain EAGVVQSPRYKIIEKKQPVAFWCNPISGHNTLYWYLQNLGQGPELLIRYENEEAVDDSQLPKDRFSAERLKGVDSTLKIQPAELGDSAVYLCASSLYRGEKLFFGSGTQLSVL.

The DNA for the CDR3 is TGTGCCAGCAGGCAGGGCCCGGGAAGTGTCAATGAGCAGTTCTTC. Translating it yields CASRQGPGSVNEQFF. The J gene is TRBJ2-1, the V gene TRBV7-9, with D perhaps given as TRBD1 or TRBD2 (5 bases each). Germline values: CDR1 SEHNR, CDR2 FQNEAQ (reference sequence). There are 15 residues in the CDR3. Trimming shortened V by 6 bases and J by 6 bases, and 18 bases separated the two germline ends.

This sequence joins TRBV7-8 and TRBJ2-7; D unclear. The CDR3 is made up of 12 amino acids. V lost 5 bases and J 6 bases, leaving 11 bases between the germline ends. Germline values: CDR1 SGHVS, CDR2 FQNEAQ. The CDR3 bases are TGTGCCAGCAGCCCAGCGAGGCGCGAGCAGTACTTC. As protein: CASSPARREQYF.

This clonotype was observed a handful of times. V gene TRBV6-2 or TRBV6-3 combines with J gene TRBJ1-2; D unclear. The CDR3 extends over 15 amino acids. Deletions cut 4 bases from V and 2 bases from J, with 14 bases between. Germline assignment: CDR1 MNHEY and CDR2 SVGEGT. This CDR3 is CASSSRPSPNYGYTF. CDR3 coding DNA: TGTGCCAGCAGTTCCCGACCGAGTCCAAACTATGGCTACACCTTC.

The chain has TRBV20-1 and TRBJ2-3; 8 bases agree with TRBD1. The germline V gene encodes CDR1 DFQATT and CDR2 SNEGSKA (reference sequence). This CDR3 is 16 amino acids long. V was clipped by 2 bases and J by 3 bases; unmatched bases: 10. The CDR3 protein is CSARSRQGWDTDTQYF. CDR3 in DNA: TGCAGTGCTAGATCCCGACAGGGGTGGGATACAGATACGCAGTATTTT.